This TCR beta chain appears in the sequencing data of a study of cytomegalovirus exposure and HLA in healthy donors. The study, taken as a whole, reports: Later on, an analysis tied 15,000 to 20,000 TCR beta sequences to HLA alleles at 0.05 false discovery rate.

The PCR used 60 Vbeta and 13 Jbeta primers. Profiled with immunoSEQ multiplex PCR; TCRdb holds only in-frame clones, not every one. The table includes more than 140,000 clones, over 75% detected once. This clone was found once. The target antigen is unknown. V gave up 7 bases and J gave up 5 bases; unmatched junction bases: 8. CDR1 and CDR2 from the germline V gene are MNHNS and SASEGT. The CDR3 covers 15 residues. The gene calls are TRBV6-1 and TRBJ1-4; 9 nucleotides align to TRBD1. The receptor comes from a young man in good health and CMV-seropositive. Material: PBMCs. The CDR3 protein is CASNQRGTGNEKLFF. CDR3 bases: TGTGCCAGCAACCAGAGAGGGACAGGGAATGAAAAACTGTTTTTT.